Detailed here is one TCR beta chain. The antigen remains undetermined. This record comes from a study of cytomegalovirus exposure and HLA in healthy donors. V dropped 5 bases and J dropped 5; count of bases not matched to a gene: 8. Germline lookup yields CDR1 SSHAT and CDR2 FNYEAQ (reference sequence). CDR3 length: 14 residues. General study results and limits: TCR beta chain V- and J-gene trimming was linked, in a later analysis, to a missense variant in DCLRE1C. The likely origin of a cluster of highly shared sequence variants was a sequencing artifact. Later work found that TCR association rates differed between HLA loci; DRB1 had the most and HLA-C the fewest.

PCR amplification relied on 60 Vbeta primers (plus 13 Jbeta primers). TCRdb's table, derived via immunoSEQ multiplex PCR, lists solely in-frame clones and lacks some. The sample carries around 180,000 clones, 80% to 85% recorded once. Donors consisted of healthy bone marrow donors. The TCR sequence derives from a boy between 2 and 10 years old in good health and CMV-seronegative. The sequencing input was PBMCs. The V and J genes are TRBV7-7 and TRBJ2-5; 7 bases match TRBD2. The CDR3, as DNA: TGTGCCAGCAGCCCCACCTTAGCGGGCGAGACCCAGTACTTC. Amino acids: CASSPTLAGETQYF.